These 25 T cell receptor beta chains were sequenced from one sample in a study of T cells in tuberculosis. Method: immunoSEQ multiplex PCR; TCRdb's copy keeps in-frame clones and lacks some. Among 37,000 or so clones listed, 90% to 95% were seen once. The specimen was PBMCs. All receptors derive from a donor aged 10-29 years with latent tuberculosis or without tuberculosis infection. Some clones in this sample may be carry-over from other donors' samples.

The chain combines TRBV5-1 with TRBJ2-7; D may be TRBD1 (6 bases). The V end lost 1 base, the J end lost 3 bases, and 14 bases lay between the germline ends. The CDR3 is 15 amino acids. Germline CDR1 is SGHRS and CDR2 is YFSETQ. The CDR3 region is CASSLTGMGRYEQYF. CDR3 coding DNA: TGCGCCAGCAGCTTGACAGGGATGGGGCGCTACGAGCAGTACTTC.

The gene calls are TRBV30 and TRBJ1-5; 7 positions match TRBD1. The germline gives CDR1 GTSNPN, CDR2 SVGIG (reference sequence). This CDR3 has 14 residues. The trim removed 0 bases at V and 1 base at J, leaving 0 bases unmatched. The CDR3 coding sequence is TGTGCCTGGAGTGTAGGGGGCAGCAATCAGCCCCAGCATTTT. The encoded protein is CAWSVGGSNQPQHF.

The V gene is TRBV18, the J gene TRBJ2-3; 7 bases are a match to TRBD2. Germline V gene data show CDR1 as KGHSH and CDR2 as LQKENI. This CDR3 region has 17 residues. V was pared by 3 bases and J by 4 bases, with 13 bases of the junction left unmatched. CDR3 sequence reads: CASSPAGGAGRADTQYF. In nucleotides, the CDR3 is TGTGCCAGCTCACCCGCCGGGGGAGCGGGGCGGGCAGATACGCAGTATTTT.

The chain employs TRBV5-4 and TRBJ1-1; TRBD1 agrees at 9 bases. The V and J ends lost 4 bases and 1 base, in that order; junction bases with no gene match: 5. Per germline, CDR1 SGHNT and CDR2 YYREEE (reference sequence). The CDR3 loop spans 15 amino acids. CDR3 loop: CASSPRDRENTEAFF. The CDR3 bases are TGTGCCAGCAGCCCACGGGACAGGGAGAACACTGAAGCTTTCTTT.

The genes are TRBV29-1 and TRBJ2-3; possibly TRBD2 for D (6 bases). V lost 5 bases and J lost 2, with 17 bases in between. Germline V lookup: CDR1 SQVTM, CDR2 ANQGSEA. The CDR3 has 15 residues. CDR3 sequence reads: CSVRGAGLPTDTQYF. The CDR3 DNA follows: TGCAGCGTTCGAGGGGCGGGACTTCCCACAGATACGCAGTATTTT.

The J gene is TRBJ1-1, the V gene TRBV29-1; D call uncertain. This CDR3 has 14 residues. The germline gives CDR1 SQVTM, CDR2 ANQGSEA. V was shortened by 3 bases and J by 1 base, with 12 bases between the two germline ends. The CDR3 nucleotides are TGCAGCGTTGATCGAGGCCCCAGGAACACTGAAGCTTTCTTT. This encodes CSVDRGPRNTEAFF. The entire variable domain, with the rest obtained from reference TRBV29-1 and TRBJ1-1, is as follows: SAVISQKPSRDICQRGTSLTIQCQVDSQVTMMFWYRQQPGQSLTLIATANQGSEATYESGFVIDKFPISRPNLTFSTLTVSNMSPEDSSIYLCSVDRGPRNTEAFFGQGTRLTVV.

V usage is TRBV7-9 and J usage is TRBJ2-1, with D perhaps TRBD1 (6 bases). CDR1 is SEHNR, CDR2 FQNEAQ, per germline (reference sequence). The ends were cut back, 4 bases at V and 2 bases at J, with 12 bases in the middle. The CDR3 loop spans 15 amino acids. The DNA for the CDR3 is TGTGCCAGCAGCTCCTGGACAGAAGCCTACAATGAGCAGTTCTTC. Its translation: CASSSWTEAYNEQFF.

The chain has TRBV10-3 and TRBJ2-7, with TRBD1 identical over 9 bases. Germline V CDR1 and CDR2: ENHRY, SYGVKD. The CDR3 runs 14 residues. V lost 4 bases to trimming and J lost 4 bases; unmatched junction nucleotides: 5. The CDR3 DNA follows: TGTGCCATCAGTGGCGGTGGGACAGGGTACGAGCAGTACTTC. Translation gives CAISGGGTGYEQYF.

This clone was counted a single time. The J gene is TRBJ1-2, the V gene TRBV18; 10 nucleotides agree with TRBD1. There are 15 residues in the CDR3. Germline-derived CDR1 and CDR2 are KGHSH and LQKENI. The V gene end was trimmed by 6 bases and the J gene end by 2 bases; junction bases not matched to a gene: 6. CDR3 protein: CASSAAGQGNYGYTF. The CDR3 nucleotides are TGTGCCAGCTCTGCGGCGGGACAGGGGAACTATGGCTACACCTTC.

CDR3 nucleotides: TGTGCCAGCAGCTTAGCGAGTTCAGGGGCCCCAGGTGGCTACACCTTC. As protein: CASSLASSGAPGGYTF. J is TRBJ1-2 and V is TRBV7-8, with a possible D match to TRBD1 (6 bases). The V end lost 0 bases, the J end lost 7 bases, and 18 bases lay between the germline ends. The germline V gene encodes CDR1 SGHVS and CDR2 FQNEAQ. The CDR3 length is 16 residues.

The genes are TRBV9 and TRBJ1-3; D uncertain. Looked up from germline, CDR1 is SGDLS and CDR2 is YYNGEE. V was shortened by 0 bases and J by 0 bases, with 7 bases between the two germline ends. CDR3 length: 15 amino acids. Written as DNA, the CDR3 is TGTGCCAGCAGCGTAGGCAGGCTCTCTGGAAACACCATATATTTT. This codes for CASSVGRLSGNTIYF.

The V call is TRBV9, the J call TRBJ2-2, with D possibly TRBD2 on 6 matching bases. Germline assignment: CDR1 SGDLS and CDR2 YYNGEE. The CDR3 contains 14 residues. The V and J ends lost 2 bases and 1 base respectively, with 6 bases between them. Written as DNA, the CDR3 is TGTGCCAGCAGCGTTAGCGGGAACACCGGGGAGCTGTTTTTT. Amino acids: CASSVSGNTGELFF.

The sample holds one count of this clone. V usage is TRBV6-4 and J usage is TRBJ1-5, with D maybe TRBD1 (6 bases). The CDR3 is made up of 13 amino acids. Germline V gene data show CDR1 as MRHNA and CDR2 as SNTAGT. Between the trimmed V and J ends, which lost 0 bases and 7 bases, there was a span of 7 bases. The CDR3 sequence is CASSDSTGQPQHF. For the CDR3, the DNA is TGTGCCAGCAGTGACTCAACAGGGCAGCCCCAGCATTTT.

This clone showed up just once. J is TRBJ2-3 and V is TRBV7-3, with TRBD1 identical over 7 bases. The junction had 8 bases not matched to a gene; V was cut back by 3 bases and J by 5 bases. Germline V lookup: CDR1 SGHTA, CDR2 FQGTGA. This CDR3 is 15 amino acids long. The CDR3 loop is CASSLSRDSGDTQYF. DNA for the CDR3: TGTGCCAGCAGCTTGTCCCGGGACAGTGGAGATACGCAGTATTTT.

This chain uses TRBV25-1 with TRBJ2-2, with a tentative D call TRBD1 (5 bases). This CDR3 spans 15 amino acids. Trimming took off 3 bases at V and 1 base at J, with 9 bases between the two ends. Germline assignment: CDR1 MGHDK and CDR2 SYGVNS. CDR3 DNA sequence: TGTGCCAGCAGTGACAGGACAAAGAACACCGGGGAGCTGTTTTTT. Its protein is CASSDRTKNTGELFF.

The gene calls are TRBV6-1 and TRBJ1-3; the D is unclear. The ends were cut back, 3 bases at V and 4 bases at J, with 13 bases in the middle. The CDR3 runs 15 residues. Germline V lookup: CDR1 MNHNS, CDR2 SASEGT. CDR3 loop: CASSDRGYSGNTIYF. DNA of the CDR3: TGTGCCAGCAGTGACAGAGGTTATTCCGGAAACACCATATATTTT.

The rearrangement links TRBV5-4 to TRBJ2-7, with TRBD1 matching 10 bases. Germline values: CDR1 SGHNT, CDR2 YYREEE (reference sequence). This CDR3 is 14 amino acids long. V lost 6 bases and J lost 2; bases outside the gene matches: 5. CDR3 region: CASTFGTGAYEQYF. The CDR3 region has the DNA TGTGCCAGCACCTTCGGGACAGGGGCCTACGAGCAGTACTTC.

J is TRBJ2-3 and V is TRBV5-6, with a weak D call TRBD2 (5 bases). CDR1 and CDR2 from the germline V gene are SGHDT and YYEEEE. Trimming stripped 0 bases from V and 4 bases from J, with 15 bases between. The CDR3 is 16 amino acids. The CDR3 loop is CASSLGPAVSADTQYF. The CDR3 DNA sequence: TGTGCCAGCAGCTTGGGCCCCGCGGTTAGCGCAGATACGCAGTATTTT.

This sequence joins TRBV18 and TRBJ2-7; perhaps TRBD2 as D (5 bases). The CDR3 totals 15 residues. V was cut by 6 bases and J by 7 bases, with 22 bases left in between. Germline V gives CDR1 KGHSH, CDR2 LQKENI. CDR3 sequence: CASSPTKLSRGEQYF. In nucleotides, the CDR3 is TGTGCCAGCTCTCCCACGAAACTAAGTCGGGGTGAGCAGTACTTC.

This clone came up a few times. V gene TRBV6-5 combines with J gene TRBJ1-6, with D possibly TRBD1 on 5 matching bases. Germline CDR1 is MNHEY and CDR2 is SVGAGI. Trimming left V 4 bases short and J 10 bases short, with 14 bases between. The CDR3 is made up of 14 amino acids. CDR3 amino acids: CASSSSDSWSPLHF. CDR3 coding DNA: TGTGCCAGCAGTTCTTCTGACAGCTGGTCACCCCTCCACTTT.

V usage is TRBV6-5 and J usage is TRBJ1-5; 7 nucleotides match TRBD1. The CDR3 is 14 residues long. Germline-derived CDR1 and CDR2 are MNHEY and SVGAGI. J was trimmed by 2 bases and V by 6 bases; bases with no gene match: 4. The CDR3 region has the DNA TGTGCCAGCAGCCGGGGACAGCGCAATCAGCCCCAGCATTTT. Its protein product is CASSRGQRNQPQHF.

The chain has TRBV27 and TRBJ2-2; TRBD1 might be the D (7 bases). Looked up from germline, CDR1 is MNHEY and CDR2 is SMNVEV (reference sequence). V was pared by 6 bases and J by 2 bases, with 13 bases between. This CDR3 region has 15 residues. DNA for the CDR3: TGTGCCAGCAGAGGCGGGACAGCAAACACCGGGGAGCTGTTTTTT. It is translated as CASRGGTANTGELFF.

This chain links TRBV9 with TRBJ1-6; 12 bases are shared with TRBD1. Germline V gene sequence: CDR1 SGDLS, CDR2 YYNGEE. V was clipped by 2 bases and J by 2 bases; unmatched bases: 11. CDR3 length equals 20 residues. CDR3 coding DNA: TGTGCCAGCAGCGTCACCACCGGGACAGGGGGCGTCGCCTATAATTCACCCCTCCACTTT. It yields the protein CASSVTTGTGGVAYNSPLHF.

This chain connects TRBV18 to TRBJ1-3; the D is unclear. Germline V gene lookup returns CDR1 KGHSH and CDR2 LQKENI. The CDR3 covers 15 residues. Trimming stripped 3 bases from V and 0 bases from J, with 9 bases between. The chain's CDR3 is CASSPVSSSGNTIYF. The CDR3 nucleotides are TGTGCCAGCTCACCCGTGTCGAGCTCTGGAAACACCATATATTTT.

The V and J genes are TRBV5-1 and TRBJ2-7; maybe TRBD1 (6 bases). The CDR3 runs 14 residues. Germline V lookup: CDR1 SGHRS, CDR2 YFSETQ. With 1 base removed from V and 4 bases from J, the gap between germline ends came to 12 bases. The CDR3 here is CASSLSDSLYEQYF. The CDR3, as DNA: TGCGCCAGCAGCTTGTCGGACAGTCTTTACGAGCAGTACTTC.